This T cell receptor (beta chain) emerged from a study of beta chain features in type 1 diabetes. Notes on the study in general: A moderate, significant TCRB CDR3 shortening appeared in type 1 diabetes across four CD4+ subsets. Junctions at VDJ sites from type 1 diabetes patients had fewer insertions and more deletions. It was among patients, rather than healthy donors, that naive, central memory and Treg TCRB repertoires appeared more similar.

Expressed TCRB transcripts got sequenced, as all isolated RNA was reverse transcribed. Produced via immunoSEQ multiplex PCR; TCRdb's table is partial and in-frame only. Among around 250,000 clones listed, 25% to 35% were seen once. Via CD45RO/CCR7/CD25/CD127/CD95/CD27, cells of the CD4+ naive, central memory, regulatory and stem cell-like memory subsets were sorted. To note about this clone: Antigen: not known.

Sequencing used central memory CD4+ T cells from blood. This sequence originates from a man younger than 40 in good health.

DNA for the CDR3: TGTGCCAGCAGCTTTCGGGGCTCCACCTCCTACGAGCAGTACTTC. Its protein is CASSFRGSTSYEQYF. The rearrangement joins TRBV7-9 to TRBJ2-7; the D gene could be TRBD1 or TRBD2 (5 bases each). V was pared by 3 bases and J by 0 bases, with 12 bases between. Germline loops: CDR1 SEHNR, CDR2 FQNEAQ (reference sequence). The CDR3 length is 15 residues. Looking up the rest from reference TRBV7-9 and TRBJ2-7 gives the full variable domain: DTGVSQNPRHKITKRGQNVTFRCDPISEHNRLYWYRQTLGQGPEFLTYFQNEAQLEKSRLLSDRFSAERPKGSFSTLEIQRTEQGDSAMYLCASSFRGSTSYEQYFGPGTRLTVT.